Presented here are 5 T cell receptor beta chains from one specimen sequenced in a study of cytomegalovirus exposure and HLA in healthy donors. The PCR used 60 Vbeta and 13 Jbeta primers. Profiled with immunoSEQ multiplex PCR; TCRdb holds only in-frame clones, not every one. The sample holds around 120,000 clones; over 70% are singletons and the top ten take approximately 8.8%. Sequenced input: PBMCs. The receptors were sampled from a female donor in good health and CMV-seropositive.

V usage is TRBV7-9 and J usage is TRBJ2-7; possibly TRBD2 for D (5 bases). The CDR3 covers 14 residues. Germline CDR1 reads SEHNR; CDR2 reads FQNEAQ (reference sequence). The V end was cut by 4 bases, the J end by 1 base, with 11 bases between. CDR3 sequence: CASSSSPGSYEQYF. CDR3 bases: TGTGCCAGCAGCTCCTCTCCGGGATCCTACGAGCAGTACTTC.

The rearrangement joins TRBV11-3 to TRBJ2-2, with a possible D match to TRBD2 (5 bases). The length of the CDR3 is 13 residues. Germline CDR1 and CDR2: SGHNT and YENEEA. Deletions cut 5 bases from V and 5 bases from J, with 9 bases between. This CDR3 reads CASSALVTGELFF. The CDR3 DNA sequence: TGTGCCAGCAGCGCACTAGTAACCGGGGAGCTGTTTTTT. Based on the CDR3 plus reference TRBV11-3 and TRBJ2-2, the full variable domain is EAGVVQSPRYKIIEKKQPVAFWCNPISGHNTLYWYLQNLGQGPELLIRYENEEAVDDSQLPKDRFSAERLKGVDSTLKIQPAELGDSAVYLCASSALVTGELFFGEGSRLTVL.

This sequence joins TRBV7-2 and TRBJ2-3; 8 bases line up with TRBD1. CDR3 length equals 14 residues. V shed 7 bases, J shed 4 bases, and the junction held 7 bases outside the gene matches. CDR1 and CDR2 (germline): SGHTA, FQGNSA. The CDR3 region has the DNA TGTGCCAGCAACGCCAGACAGGGGCCAGATACGCAGTATTTT. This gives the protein CASNARQGPDTQYF.

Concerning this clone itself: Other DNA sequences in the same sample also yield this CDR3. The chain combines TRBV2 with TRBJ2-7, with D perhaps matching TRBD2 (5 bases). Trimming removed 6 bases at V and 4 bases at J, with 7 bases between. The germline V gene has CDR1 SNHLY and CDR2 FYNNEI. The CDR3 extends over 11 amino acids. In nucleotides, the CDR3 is TGTGCCAGCAGCTTAGCGTACGAGCAGTACTTC. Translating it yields CASSLAYEQYF.

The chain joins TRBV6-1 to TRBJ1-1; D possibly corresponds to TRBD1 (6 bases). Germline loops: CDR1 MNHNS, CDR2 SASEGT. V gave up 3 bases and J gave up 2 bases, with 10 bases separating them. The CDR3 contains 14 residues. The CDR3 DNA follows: TGTGCCAGCAGTGAGCGACAGGCCAACACTGAAGCTTTCTTT. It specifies CASSERQANTEAFF.